Listed here are 17 T cell receptor beta chains from one sample, sequenced in a study of cytomegalovirus exposure and HLA in healthy donors. PCR involved 60 Vbeta and 13 Jbeta primers. Sequencing was performed with immunoSEQ multiplex PCR; in TCRdb, only in-frame clones are kept and a portion is missing. The table has 150,000 to 200,000 clones, 84% seen once. Sequenced: PBMCs. These receptors originate from a boy aged 5-17 years in good health and CMV-seronegative.

The rearrangement uses TRBV4-3 and TRBJ1-1; no reliable D call. With 0 bases removed from V and 1 base from J, the gap between germline ends came to 6 bases. Germline V gene sequence: CDR1 LGHNA, CDR2 YSLEER. The CDR3 length is 14 residues. CDR3 DNA sequence: TGCGCCAGCAGCCAAGATCCGGGGAACACTGAAGCTTTCTTT. It encodes CASSQDPGNTEAFF.

The rearrangement uses TRBV7-3 and TRBJ2-5; 7 nucleotides line up with TRBD1. There are 15 residues in the CDR3. CDR1 and CDR2 from the germline V gene are SGHTA and FQGTGA. V shed 1 base and J 1 base; nucleotides not matched to a gene: 3. The CDR3 is CASSLIGTAQETQYF. CDR3 bases: TGTGCCAGCAGCTTAATTGGGACAGCCCAAGAGACCCAGTACTTC.

The chain employs TRBV2 and TRBJ1-1; maybe TRBD1 (5 bases). From germline, CDR1 is SNHLY and CDR2 FYNNEI. Trimming took 7 bases from V and 8 from J, leaving 14 bases between them. The CDR3 is 12 residues long. The CDR3 bases are TGTGCCAGCAACCCGATGGGGGGGGAAGCTTTCTTT. Protein sequence: CASNPMGGEAFF.

The chain has TRBV9 and TRBJ1-5; the match to TRBD1 covers 8 bases. The CDR3 totals 15 residues. Germline-derived CDR1 and CDR2 are SGDLS and YYNGEE. The V segment lost 1 base and the J segment 5 bases; nucleotides outside the gene matches: 5. The CDR3: CASSVTGGRDQPQHF. The CDR3 nucleotides read TGTGCCAGCAGCGTAACAGGGGGAAGAGATCAGCCCCAGCATTTT.

The rearrangement links TRBV27 to TRBJ2-7; D is undetermined. Germline CDR1 is MNHEY and CDR2 is SMNVEV (reference sequence). Trimming removed 3 bases at V and 6 bases at J, with 3 bases between. The CDR3 length is 10 residues. Here the CDR3 DNA reads TGTGCCAGCAGTTTCTGCGAGCAGTACTTC. As protein: CASSFCEQYF.

The rearrangement links TRBV30 to TRBJ2-3; 8 positions match TRBD1. The CDR3 totals 14 residues. The germline gives CDR1 GTSNPN, CDR2 SVGIG (reference sequence). The J segment lost 1 base and the V segment lost 2 bases, leaving 2 bases of the junction unmatched. The CDR3 nucleotides read TGTGCCTGGAGTTTGACAGGGGGCACAGATACGCAGTATTTT. As protein: CAWSLTGGTDTQYF. Using reference TRBV30 and TRBJ2-3 for the parts outside the CDR3, the full variable domain is SQTIHQWPATLVQPVGSPLSLECTVEGTSNPNLYWYRQAAGRGLQLLFYSVGIGQISSEVPQNLSASRPQDRQFILSSKKLLLSDSGFYLCAWSLTGGTDTQYFGPGTRLTVL.

J is TRBJ2-7 and V is TRBV20-1; tentative D call: TRBD2 (6 bases). The germline V gene has CDR1 DFQATT and CDR2 SNEGSKA (reference sequence). V was pared by 0 bases and J by 7 bases, with 7 bases between. The CDR3 consists of 11 residues. CDR3 in DNA: TGCAGTGCTAGAGAAGGGAGGGAGCAGTACTTC. It encodes CSAREGREQYF.

This chain's CDR3 is CASREAGTGAHEQYF. The CDR3 nucleotides are TGTGCCAGCAGAGAAGCCGGGACAGGGGCCCACGAGCAGTACTTC. The chain carries TRBV28 and TRBJ2-7, with TRBD1 matching over 10 bases. The CDR3 contains 15 residues. Germline V lookup: CDR1 MDHEN, CDR2 SYDVKM. V dropped 6 bases and J dropped 5; count of bases not matched to a gene: 10.

This chain connects TRBV19 to TRBJ2-1; 9 nucleotides agree with TRBD2. This CDR3 comprises 15 residues. Germline V gene lookup returns CDR1 LNHDA and CDR2 SQIVND (reference sequence). The V segment lost 4 bases and the J segment 4 bases; nucleotides outside the gene matches: 5. CDR3 residues: CASSKTLAGYNEQFF. The CDR3 DNA sequence: TGTGCCAGTAGTAAGACTCTAGCGGGGTACAATGAGCAGTTCTTC.

The chain joins TRBV19 to TRBJ2-5, with 8 positions matching TRBD2. Germline CDR1 is LNHDA and CDR2 is SQIVND (reference sequence). The V gene end was trimmed by 5 bases and the J gene end by 2 bases; junction bases not matched to a gene: 10. The CDR3 extends over 16 amino acids. The CDR3 reads CASSLRGANIQETQYF. The CDR3 DNA reads TGTGCCAGTAGTTTGCGGGGGGCCAACATACAAGAGACCCAGTACTTC.

The rearrangement links TRBV5-6 to TRBJ1-5, with D unresolved. The CDR3 loop spans 13 amino acids. Germline V gene data show CDR1 as SGHDT and CDR2 as YYEEEE. V was shortened by 3 bases and J by 7 bases, with 11 bases between the two germline ends. The chain's CDR3 is CASSSGARQPQHF. The CDR3, as DNA: TGTGCCAGCAGCTCGGGAGCCCGGCAGCCCCAGCATTTT.

For the CDR3, the DNA is TGTGCCACCAGCACCCGCCGGACAGGGATCGCCAAAAACATTCAGTACTTC. Protein: CATSTRRTGIAKNIQYF. The chain employs TRBV15 and TRBJ2-4; 8 positions agree with TRBD1. This CDR3 spans 17 amino acids. V shed 4 bases and J 1 base; nucleotides not matched to a gene: 9. Germline V CDR1 and CDR2: LNHNV, YYDKDF (reference sequence).

V usage is TRBV30 and J usage is TRBJ2-7; TRBD1 agrees at 8 bases. The CDR3 consists of 15 residues. Germline CDR1 GTSNPN, CDR2 SVGIG (reference sequence). V shed 4 bases, J shed 6 bases, and the junction held 14 bases outside the gene matches. CDR3 residues: CAWKGVSPGGSEQYF. Written as DNA, the CDR3 is TGTGCCTGGAAGGGTGTTAGTCCAGGGGGCTCCGAGCAGTACTTC.

This chain connects TRBV5-1 to TRBJ2-7; the D gene is possibly TRBD1 (7 bases). With 4 bases removed from V and 5 bases from J, the gap between germline ends came to 16 bases. Germline V CDR1 and CDR2: SGHRS, YFSETQ. The CDR3 has 14 residues. In DNA, the CDR3 is TGCGCCAGCAGCGCGGGACAGTATAACGACGAGCAGTACTTC. Protein product: CASSAGQYNDEQYF. The full variable domain, rest sourced from reference TRBV5-1 and TRBJ2-7, is KAGVTQTPRYLIKTRGQQVTLSCSPISGHRSVSWYQQTPGQGLQFLFEYFSETQRNKGNFPGRFSGRQFSNSRSEMNVSTLELGDSALYLCASSAGQYNDEQYFGPGTRLTVT.

The rearrangement links TRBV5-4 to TRBJ1-3, with a possible D match to TRBD1 (6 bases). The germline V gene encodes CDR1 SGHNT and CDR2 YYREEE (reference sequence). This CDR3 spans 17 amino acids. Trimming pared 0 bases from V and 0 bases from J, leaving 13 bases between. Here the CDR3 reads CASSLGGRGFSGNTIYF. CDR3 in DNA: TGTGCCAGCAGCTTGGGAGGCAGGGGTTTCTCTGGAAACACCATATATTTT.

This chain uses TRBV4-1 with TRBJ1-2; 7 bases line up with TRBD1. There are 13 residues in the CDR3. The trim removed 1 base at V and 10 bases at J, leaving 6 bases unmatched. Germline lookup yields CDR1 MGHRA and CDR2 YSYEKL. CDR3 in amino acids: CASSQGTGRDYTF. The CDR3 DNA follows: TGCGCCAGCAGCCAAGGGACAGGCCGAGACTACACCTTC.

The V gene is TRBV19, the J gene TRBJ2-7; possible D gene TRBD1, 6 bases. Between the trimmed V and J ends, which lost 2 bases and 5 bases, there was a span of 10 bases. There are 13 residues in the CDR3. Germline V gene sequence: CDR1 LNHDA, CDR2 SQIVND (reference sequence). The CDR3 loop reads CASSIWGQNEQYF. The DNA for the CDR3 is TGTGCCAGTAGTATATGGGGGCAGAACGAGCAGTACTTC. Complete variable domain (other parts from reference TRBV19 and TRBJ2-7): DGGITQSPKYLFRKEGQNVTLSCEQNLNHDAMYWYRQDPGQGLRLIYYSQIVNDFQKGDIAEGYSVSREKKESFPLTVTSAQKNPTAFYLCASSIWGQNEQYFGPGTRLTVT.